These T cell receptor beta chains were read from a single sample in a study of T-cell reconstitution after alpha-beta-depleted transplantation in children. In TCRdb, the PCR reads were re-called with MiXCR into one record per CDR3 protein. The data hold 120,000 or so distinct CDR3 sequences, with around 23% observed a single time. The material sequenced was PBMCs, mostly from graft donor cells, taken 180 days after TCRalphabeta/CD19-depleted stem cell transplant. These receptors were collected from a male patient aged 2-15 years who had a stem cell transplant for chronic granulomatous disease, so the T cells may come from the graft donor. Both conserved end residues are part of each CDR3.

TRBV2	TRBJ2-7	CASRASLYEQYF
TRBV29-1	TRBJ1-2	CSVEDRGQNGYTF
TRBV6-1	TRBJ2-3	CASRGTQGATDTQYF
TRBV11-2	TRBJ1-2	CASRSIWFRGLSTNYGYTF
TRBV12-3/TRBV12-4	TRBJ2-5	CASSLGYGTSGRATETQYF
TRBV7-8	TRBJ2-3	CASSPGSYTDTQYF
TRBV12-3/TRBV12-4	TRBJ2-7	CASSPPGQGSDEQYF
TRBV7-8	TRBJ2-1	CASSLEQGYNEQFF
TRBV3-1	TRBJ2-1	CASSRLVWDEQFF
TRBV15	TRBJ2-3	CATSAGLFTDTQYF